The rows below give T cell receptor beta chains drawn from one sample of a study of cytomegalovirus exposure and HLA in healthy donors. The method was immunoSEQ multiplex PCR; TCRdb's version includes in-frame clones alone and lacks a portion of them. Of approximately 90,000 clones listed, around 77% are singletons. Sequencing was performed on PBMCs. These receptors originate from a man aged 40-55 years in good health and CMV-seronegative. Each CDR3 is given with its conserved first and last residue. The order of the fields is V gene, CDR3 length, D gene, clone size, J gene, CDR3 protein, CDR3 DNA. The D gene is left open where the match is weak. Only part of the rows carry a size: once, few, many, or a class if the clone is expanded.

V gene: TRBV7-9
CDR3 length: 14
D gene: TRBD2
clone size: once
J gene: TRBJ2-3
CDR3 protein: CASKLGGGTDTQYF
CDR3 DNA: TGTGCCAGCAAGCTTGGGGGGGGGACAGATACGCAGTATTTT

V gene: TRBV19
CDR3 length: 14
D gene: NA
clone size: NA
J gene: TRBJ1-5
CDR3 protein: CASNAGDPNQPQHF
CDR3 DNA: TGTGCCAGTAACGCAGGGGACCCCAATCAGCCCCAGCATTTT

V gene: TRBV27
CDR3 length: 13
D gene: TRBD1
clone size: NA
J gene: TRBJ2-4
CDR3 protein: CASSAGQGNIQYF
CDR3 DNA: TGTGCCAGCAGTGCCGGACAGGGGAACATTCAGTACTTC

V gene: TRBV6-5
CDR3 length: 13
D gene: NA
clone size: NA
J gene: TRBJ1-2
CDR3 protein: CASRGGDNYGYTF
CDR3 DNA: TGTGCCAGCAGGGGGGGGGATAACTATGGCTACACCTTC

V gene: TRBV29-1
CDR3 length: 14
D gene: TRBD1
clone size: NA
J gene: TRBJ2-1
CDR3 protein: CSVAGTGGTFEQFF
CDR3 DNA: TGCAGCGTTGCTGGGACAGGGGGCACGTTTGAGCAGTTCTTC

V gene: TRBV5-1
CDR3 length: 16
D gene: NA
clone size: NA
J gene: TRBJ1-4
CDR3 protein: CASSSGFVGTNEKLFF
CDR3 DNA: TGCGCCAGCAGCTCAGGGTTCGTCGGAACTAATGAAAAACTGTTTTTT

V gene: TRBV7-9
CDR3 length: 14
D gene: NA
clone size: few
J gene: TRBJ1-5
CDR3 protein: CASSERNSNQPQHF
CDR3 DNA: TGTGCCAGCAGCGAGCGGAATAGCAATCAGCCCCAGCATTTT

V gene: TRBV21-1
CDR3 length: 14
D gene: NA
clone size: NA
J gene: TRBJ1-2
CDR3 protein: CASSKYGTGYGYTF
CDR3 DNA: TGTGCCAGCAGCAAATACGGGACAGGATATGGCTACACCTTC

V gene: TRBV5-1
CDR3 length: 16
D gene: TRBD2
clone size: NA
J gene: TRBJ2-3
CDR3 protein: CASSTLAGGSTDTQYF
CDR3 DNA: TGCGCCAGCAGCACTCTAGCGGGAGGAAGCACAGATACGCAGTATTTT

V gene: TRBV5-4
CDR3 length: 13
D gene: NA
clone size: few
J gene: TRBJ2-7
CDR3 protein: CASSLAPNYEQYF
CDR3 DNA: TGTGCCAGCAGCTTGGCCCCTAATTACGAGCAGTACTTC

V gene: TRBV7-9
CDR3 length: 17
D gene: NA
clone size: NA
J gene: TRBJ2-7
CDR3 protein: CASSLARGLGISYEQYF
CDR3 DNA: TGTGCCAGCAGCTTAGCGAGAGGGTTGGGGATTTCCTACGAGCAGTACTTC

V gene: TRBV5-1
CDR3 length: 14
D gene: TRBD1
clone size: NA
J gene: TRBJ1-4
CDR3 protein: CASSLGDSYEKLFF
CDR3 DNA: TGCGCCAGCAGCTTGGGGGACAGCTATGAAAAACTGTTTTTT

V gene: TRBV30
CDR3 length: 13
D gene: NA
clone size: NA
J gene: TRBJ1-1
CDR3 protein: CAWSVQGNTEAFF
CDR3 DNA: TGTGCCTGGAGTGTACAGGGGAACACTGAAGCTTTCTTT

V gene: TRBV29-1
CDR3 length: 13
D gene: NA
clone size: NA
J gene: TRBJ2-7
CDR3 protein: CSVADSFGYEQYF
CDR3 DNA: TGCAGCGTTGCCGACTCCTTCGGCTACGAGCAGTACTTC

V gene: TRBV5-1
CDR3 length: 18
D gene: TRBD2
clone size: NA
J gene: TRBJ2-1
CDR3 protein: CASSFDSSSGNFGNEQFF
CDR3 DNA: TGCGCCAGCAGCTTTGATTCGTCTAGCGGGAATTTTGGCAATGAGCAGTTCTTC

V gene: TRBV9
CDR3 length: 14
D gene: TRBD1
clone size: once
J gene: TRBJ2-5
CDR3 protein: CASSSTGERETQYF
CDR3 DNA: TGTGCCAGCAGCTCGACAGGGGAAAGGGAGACCCAGTACTTC

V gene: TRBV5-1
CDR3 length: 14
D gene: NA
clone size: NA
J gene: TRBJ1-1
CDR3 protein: CASSLGTANTEAFF
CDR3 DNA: TGCGCCAGCAGCTTGGGGACAGCTAACACTGAAGCTTTCTTT

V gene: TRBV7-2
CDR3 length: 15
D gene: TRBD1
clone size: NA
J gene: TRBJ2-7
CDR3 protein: CASSRTGTGVYEQYF
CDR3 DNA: TGTGCCAGCAGCCGAACAGGGACAGGGGTTTACGAGCAGTACTTC

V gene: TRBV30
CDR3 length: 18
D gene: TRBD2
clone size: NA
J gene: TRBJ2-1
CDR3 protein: CAWSGGSGRKSTYNEQFF
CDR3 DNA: TGTGCCTGGAGTGGAGGTAGCGGGAGAAAAAGCACCTACAATGAGCAGTTCTTC

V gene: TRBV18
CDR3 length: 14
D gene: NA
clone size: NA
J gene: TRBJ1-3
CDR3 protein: CASSLGGSGNTIYF
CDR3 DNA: TGTGCCAGCTCACTCGGGGGATCTGGAAACACCATATATTTT

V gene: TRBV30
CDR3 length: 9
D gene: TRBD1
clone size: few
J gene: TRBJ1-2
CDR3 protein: CALDRGYTF
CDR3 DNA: TGTGCCTTGGACAGGGGCTACACCTTC

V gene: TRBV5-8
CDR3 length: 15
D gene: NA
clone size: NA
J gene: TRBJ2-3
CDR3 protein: CATGQKSTSTDTQYF
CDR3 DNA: TGTGCCACCGGTCAAAAGTCAACTAGCACAGATACGCAGTATTTT

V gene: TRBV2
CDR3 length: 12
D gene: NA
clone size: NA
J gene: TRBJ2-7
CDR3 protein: CASSDLQYEQYF
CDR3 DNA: TGTGCCAGCAGTGATTTACAGTACGAGCAGTACTTC

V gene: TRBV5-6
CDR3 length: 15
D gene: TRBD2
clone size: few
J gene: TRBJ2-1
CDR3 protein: CASSRGGRAYNEQFF
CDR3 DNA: TGTGCCAGCAGCCGCGGAGGGAGGGCCTACAATGAGCAGTTCTTC

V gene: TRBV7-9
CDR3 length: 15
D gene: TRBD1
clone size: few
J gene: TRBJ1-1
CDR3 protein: CASSYPGGRNTEAFF
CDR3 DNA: TGTGCCAGCAGCTATCCAGGGGGGAGGAACACTGAAGCTTTCTTT

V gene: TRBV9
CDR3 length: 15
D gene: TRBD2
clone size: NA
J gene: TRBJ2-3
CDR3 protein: CASSSGLAHTDTQYF
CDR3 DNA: TGTGCCAGCAGCTCGGGACTAGCCCACACAGATACGCAGTATTTT

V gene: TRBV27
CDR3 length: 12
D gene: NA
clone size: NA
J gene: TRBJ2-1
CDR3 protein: CASSPQGNEQFF
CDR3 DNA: TGTGCCAGCAGTCCCCAGGGTAATGAGCAGTTCTTC

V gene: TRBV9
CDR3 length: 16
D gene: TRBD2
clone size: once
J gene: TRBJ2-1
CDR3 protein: CASSVDSSGGKDEQFF
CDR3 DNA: TGTGCCAGCAGCGTAGACAGTAGCGGGGGGAAGGATGAGCAGTTCTTC

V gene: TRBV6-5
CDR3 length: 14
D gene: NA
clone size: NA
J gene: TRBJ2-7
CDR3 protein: CASSYSPGDYEQYF
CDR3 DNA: TGTGCCAGCAGTTACTCGCCAGGGGATTACGAGCAGTACTTC

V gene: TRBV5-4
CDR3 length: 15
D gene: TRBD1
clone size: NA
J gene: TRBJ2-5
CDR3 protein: CASSMSGDREETQYF
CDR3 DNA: TGTGCCAGCAGCATGTCTGGGGACAGGGAAGAGACCCAGTACTTC

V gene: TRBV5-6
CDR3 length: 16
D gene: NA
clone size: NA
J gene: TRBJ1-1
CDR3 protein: CASSFLQGRENTEAFF
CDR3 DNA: TGTGCCAGCAGCTTTTTACAGGGTAGGGAGAACACTGAAGCTTTCTTT

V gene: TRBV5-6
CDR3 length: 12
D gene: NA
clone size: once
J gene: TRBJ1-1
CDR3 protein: CASSFGTPGAFF
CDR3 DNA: TGTGCCAGCAGCTTCGGGACTCCCGGGGCTTTCTTT